Listed here are 21 T cell receptor beta chains from one sample, sequenced in a study of blood T cell repertoires in COVID-19. The repertoire was sequenced with immunoSEQ multiplex PCR; TCRdb's copy has only in-frame clones and lacks some. Of 90,000 to 150,000 clones listed, approximately 90% were seen once; the top ten hold over 7%. Sequencing input: peripheral blood. The receptors were gathered from a human donor in a cohort sampled during active COVID-19.

The chain uses TRBV24-1 and TRBJ2-3, with 7 bases lining up with TRBD2. After removal of 5 bases from V and 8 bases from J, the junction contained 6 bases not matched to a gene. Germline V gene sequence: CDR1 KGHDR, CDR2 SFDVKD. This CDR3 is 13 amino acids long. This chain's CDR3 is CATSAGGSGTQYF. DNA of the CDR3: TGTGCCACCAGTGCCGGGGGGTCAGGTACGCAGTATTTT.

The V and J genes are TRBV18 and TRBJ1-5; possibly TRBD1 for D (5 bases). The CDR3 sequence is 17 residues long. The germline V gene has CDR1 KGHSH and CDR2 LQKENI. Trimming took off 1 base at V and 0 bases at J, with 13 bases between the two ends. The CDR3, as DNA: TGTGCCAGCTCACCACGCCAACAGGAAAATAGCAATCAGCCCCAGCATTTT. Translation: CASSPRQQENSNQPQHF. The complete variable domain, with remaining parts taken from reference TRBV18 and TRBJ1-5, reads NAGVMQNPRHLVRRRGQEARLRCSPMKGHSHVYWYRQLPEEGLKFMVYLQKENIIDESGMPKERFSAEFPKEGPSILRIQQVVRGDSAAYFCASSPRQQENSNQPQHFGDGTRLSIL.

The V call is TRBV12-1, the J call TRBJ2-2; the table's D call, TRBD1, was not checked against the DNA. TRBV12-1 represents a pseudogene. This CDR3 has 16 residues. CDR3 bases: TGTGCCAGCAGCTTGGGCCCAAACGGGAACACCGGGGAGCTGTTTTTT. Translated: CASSLGPNGNTGELFF.

The V and J genes are TRBV5-6 and TRBJ2-1, with 8 bases lining up with TRBD2. The CDR3 runs 16 residues. Germline loops: CDR1 SGHDT, CDR2 YYEEEE. The V and J ends lost 0 bases and 4 bases, in that order; junction bases with no gene match: 6. The CDR3 DNA follows: TGTGCCAGCAGCTTGGATACTAGCGGCCGTTACAATGAGCAGTTCTTC. This codes for CASSLDTSGRYNEQFF.

This rearrangement joins TRBV7-2 to TRBJ2-1; possibly TRBD2 for D (5 bases). The CDR3 runs to 14 residues. V dropped 2 bases and J dropped 2 bases, with 7 bases sitting between them. Germline V gene sequence: CDR1 SGHTA, CDR2 FQGNSA. The DNA for the CDR3 is TGTGCCAGCAGCTTAAGCGGTACCTACAATGAGCAGTTCTTC. Protein sequence: CASSLSGTYNEQFF.

The gene calls are TRBV27 and TRBJ1-2, with 8 bases identical to TRBD1. V was pared by 2 bases and J by 8 bases, with 10 bases of the junction left unmatched. Germline-derived CDR1 and CDR2 are MNHEY and SMNVEV (reference sequence). The CDR3 has 15 residues. This CDR3 is CASSLGRGRLWGYTF. As DNA, the CDR3 is TGTGCCAGCAGTTTAGGCAGGGGGCGGTTGTGGGGCTACACCTTC.

This clone has only one observation. This chain connects TRBV5-1 to TRBJ2-5; TRBD2 matches 13 bases. Germline V gives CDR1 SGHRS, CDR2 YFSETQ. The CDR3 loop spans 16 amino acids. The V and J ends lost 4 bases and 2 bases, in that order; junction bases with no gene match: 5. The CDR3 loop is CASSVTSGGLQETQYF. The DNA of the CDR3 is TGCGCCAGCAGCGTGACTAGCGGGGGGTTGCAAGAGACCCAGTACTTC.

The chain recombines TRBV2 with TRBJ1-2, with D perhaps TRBD1 (5 bases). CDR3 length: 14 residues. V was shortened by 4 bases and J by 4 bases, with 13 bases between the two germline ends. CDR1 SNHLY and CDR2 FYNNEI come from the germline V gene. CDR3 DNA: TGTGCCAGCAGTGGGGAGGGGTATGGCTATGGCTACACCTTC. It specifies CASSGEGYGYGYTF. The complete variable domain, with remaining parts taken from reference TRBV2 and TRBJ1-2, reads EPEVTQTPSHQVTQMGQEVILRCVPISNHLYFYWYRQILGQKVEFLVSFYNNEISEKSEIFDDQFSVERPDGSNFTLKIRSTKLEDSAMYFCASSGEGYGYGYTFGSGTRLTVV.

The rearrangement uses TRBV18 and TRBJ1-1; 10 bases are shared with TRBD1. The V segment lost 6 bases and the J segment 2 bases; nucleotides outside the gene matches: 6. The CDR3 spans 15 residues. Germline V gene data show CDR1 as KGHSH and CDR2 as LQKENI. The CDR3 here is CASSGDRGRNTEAFF. In DNA, the CDR3 is TGTGCCAGCTCCGGGGACAGGGGTAGAAACACTGAAGCTTTCTTT.

This chain uses TRBV15 with TRBJ2-3; 9 bases line up with TRBD1. After removal of 5 bases from V and 6 bases from J, the junction contained 12 bases not matched to a gene. This CDR3 comprises 16 residues. Germline V CDR1 and CDR2: LNHNV, YYDKDF (reference sequence). The CDR3 nucleotides are TGTGCCACCAGCGAACCGGGGGACAGGGTTAGGGATACGCAGTATTTT. Translation: CATSEPGDRVRDTQYF.

The chain is built from TRBV5-1 and TRBJ1-1; 9 bases are shared with TRBD1. V lost 4 bases, J lost 1 base, and 2 bases stayed unmatched. Per germline, CDR1 SGHRS and CDR2 YFSETQ. The CDR3 spans 14 residues. The CDR3 DNA is TGCGCCAGCAGCGAGGGACAGGGGAACACTGAAGCTTTCTTT. This sequence encodes CASSEGQGNTEAFF.

J is TRBJ2-1 and V is TRBV27; perhaps TRBD2 as D (7 bases). Germline V lookup: CDR1 MNHEY, CDR2 SMNVEV (reference sequence). Between the trimmed V and J ends, which lost 2 bases and 13 bases, there was a span of 15 bases. CDR3 length: 13 residues. The CDR3 region is CASSLPPGGGQFF. The CDR3 bases are TGTGCCAGCAGTTTACCACCGGGGGGCGGACAGTTCTTC.

The genes are TRBV28 and TRBJ1-2; the match to TRBD1 covers 8 bases. The J segment lost 0 bases and the V segment lost 5 bases, leaving 5 bases of the junction unmatched. CDR1 is MDHEN, CDR2 SYDVKM, per germline. The CDR3 is 15 amino acids. The CDR3 DNA reads TGTGCCAGCAGTACCCAGGGGGCCTCTAACTATGGCTACACCTTC. This translates into CASSTQGASNYGYTF.

V gene TRBV2 combines with J gene TRBJ2-1; 8 nucleotides match TRBD1. The V gene end was trimmed by 5 bases and the J gene end by 9 bases; junction bases not matched to a gene: 6. The germline V gene encodes CDR1 SNHLY and CDR2 FYNNEI. The CDR3 runs 13 residues. The CDR3 region is CASSLRGQGEQFF. The DNA of the CDR3 is TGTGCCAGCAGTCTCAGGGGGCAAGGTGAGCAGTTCTTC.

The rearrangement links TRBV18 to TRBJ2-7, with 9 bases matching TRBD1. In germline, CDR1 is KGHSH, CDR2 LQKENI. Trimming took 2 bases from V and 5 from J; bases not matched to a gene: 7. The CDR3 totals 15 residues. The CDR3 region has the DNA TGTGCCAGCTCACCAACGGGGGACAGGGTTCACGAGCAGTACTTC. Residues: CASSPTGDRVHEQYF.

This clone occurred a few times. The CDR3 bases are TGTGCCAGCAGCTCCGGGGTTGGGATGAATTCACCCCTCCACTTT. It specifies CASSSGVGMNSPLHF. The J gene is TRBJ1-6, the V gene TRBV5-4, with no clear D. Germline assignment: CDR1 SGHNT and CDR2 YYREEE (reference sequence). This CDR3 comprises 15 residues. The V end lost 3 bases, the J end lost 7 bases, and 14 bases lay between the germline ends.

The rearrangement uses TRBV10-2 and TRBJ1-5, with D maybe TRBD1 (5 bases). The CDR3 extends over 16 amino acids. V lost 8 bases and J 0 bases, leaving 17 bases between the germline ends. Germline assignment: CDR1 WSHSY and CDR2 SAAADI. CDR3 loop: CASGRGRGDSNQPQHF. CDR3 DNA: TGCGCCAGCGGGCGGGGTCGAGGGGATAGCAATCAGCCCCAGCATTTT.

CDR3 in DNA: TGTGCCAGTAGTATACAGGCAGCTCTTAATGAAAAACTGTTTTTT. Residues: CASSIQAALNEKLFF. The chain couples TRBV19 to TRBJ1-4; no definite D call. Trimming removed 2 bases at V and 4 bases at J, with 11 bases between. The length of the CDR3 is 15 residues. CDR1 is LNHDA and CDR2 is SQIVND in the germline V gene (reference sequence).

This chain uses TRBV6-5 with TRBJ1-1; 9 bases line up with TRBD1. J gave up 5 bases and V 0 bases, and 4 bases lay outside the gene matches. This CDR3 is built from 15 residues. Germline lookup yields CDR1 MNHEY and CDR2 SVGAGI. CDR3 nucleotide sequence: TGTGCCAGCAGTTACTCTTACAGGGGGCTTACTGAAGCTTTCTTT. Protein sequence: CASSYSYRGLTEAFF.

The chain has TRBV19 and TRBJ1-2, with D perhaps matching TRBD1 (6 bases). CDR3 size: 15 residues. Germline V CDR1 and CDR2: LNHDA, SQIVND (reference sequence). V shed 2 bases and J shed 0 bases, with 10 bases lying between them. The DNA of the CDR3 is TGTGCCAGTAGTATACACAGGGTTGCTAACTATGGCTACACCTTC. As protein: CASSIHRVANYGYTF.

The rearrangement links TRBV29-1 to TRBJ2-5; no clear D. CDR1 is SQVTM, CDR2 ANQGSEA, per germline. Trimming removed 4 bases at V and 1 base at J, with 7 bases between. CDR3 size: 12 residues. CDR3: CSVALSQETQYF. The CDR3 DNA is TGCAGCGTTGCCCTATCCCAAGAGACCCAGTACTTC. Complete variable domain (other parts from reference TRBV29-1 and TRBJ2-5): SAVISQKPSRDICQRGTSLTIQCQVDSQVTMMFWYRQQPGQSLTLIATANQGSEATYESGFVIDKFPISRPNLTFSTLTVSNMSPEDSSIYLCSVALSQETQYFGPGTRLLVL.